This T cell receptor beta chain was recorded in a study of blood T cell repertoires in COVID-19. As for the study in general: Acute and convalescent COVID-19 samples came from the United States, Italy and Spain. The analysed material was cDNA or gDNA that came from T cells, B-cell-depleted T cells, or PBMCs.

Assay used: immunoSEQ multiplex PCR; TCRdb lists only in-frame clones, some missing. The profile covers 200,000 to 300,000 clones, with over 75% appearing a single time and about 2% taken by the ten largest. V shed 8 bases, J shed 6 bases, and the junction held 8 bases outside the gene matches. Germline lookup yields CDR1 SEHNR and CDR2 FQNEAQ (reference sequence). The CDR3 spans 14 residues. The chain employs TRBV7-9 and TRBJ2-1; 9 bases line up with TRBD1. The receptor comes from a young man who had recovered from COVID-19. Sequenced input: peripheral blood. The CDR3 loop reads CASDDRGMSNEQFF. The CDR3 DNA is TGTGCCAGCGATGACAGGGGGATGAGCAATGAGCAGTTCTTC.